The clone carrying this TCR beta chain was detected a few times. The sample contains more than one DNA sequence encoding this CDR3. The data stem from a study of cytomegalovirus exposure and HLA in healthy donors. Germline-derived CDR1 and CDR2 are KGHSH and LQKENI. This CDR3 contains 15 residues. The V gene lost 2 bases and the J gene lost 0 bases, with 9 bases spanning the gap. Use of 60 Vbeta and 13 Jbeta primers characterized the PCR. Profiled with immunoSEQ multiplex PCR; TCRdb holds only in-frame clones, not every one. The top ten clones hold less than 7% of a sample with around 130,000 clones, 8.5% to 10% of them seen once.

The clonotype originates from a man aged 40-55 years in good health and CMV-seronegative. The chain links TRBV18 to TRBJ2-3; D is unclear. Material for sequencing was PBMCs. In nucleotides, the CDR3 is TGTGCCAGCTCACCAAGAACCACTAGCACAGATACGCAGTATTTT. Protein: CASSPRTTSTDTQYF.